This T cell receptor beta chain derives from a study of T cell repertoires and HLA-DP antigens. Whole-study context: Alloreactive CD4+ T cells targeted HLA-DP on transduced HeLa. Versus self, one alloantigen differed at one groove amino acid, the other at roughly ten.

General study points: Clones undetected before culture averaged about 35% against one allele and 50.6% against the other. A non-physiological HeLa system presented antigen to total CD4+ responders.

As for this clone: Antigen unknown.

CDR1 and CDR2 from the germline V gene are SEHNR and FQNEAQ (reference sequence). This CDR3 comprises 12 residues. The V end was cut by 10 bases, the J end by 2 bases, with 12 bases between. The data were produced by immunoSEQ multiplex PCR, yet TCRdb's version contains in-frame clones alone and is incomplete. The sample carries more than 90,000 clones, approximately 92% recorded once. The source material was CD4+ T cells from PBMCs. The sequence derives from a woman between 18 and 29 years old in good health and CMV-seronegative. The V gene is TRBV7-9, the J gene TRBJ2-7; D is uncertain. Here the CDR3 DNA reads TGTGCCACCTCCACTACGACCTACGAGCAGTACTTC. It codes for CATSTTTYEQYF. The full variable domain, with the rest looked up from reference TRBV7-9 and TRBJ2-7, is DTGVSQNPRHKITKRGQNVTFRCDPISEHNRLYWYRQTLGQGPEFLTYFQNEAQLEKSRLLSDRFSAERPKGSFSTLEIQRTEQGDSAMYLCATSTTTYEQYFGPGTRLTVT.